This TCR beta chain was documented in a study of tumor and adjacent non-tumor tissue in lung cancer. In the study overall: Aged about 31 to 80 years, patients included 10 men and five or six women with stage I to III disease.

Three rounds of nested PCR, following a modified ARM-PCR protocol, produced the TCRbeta library. Via MiXCR, TCRdb re-called the multiplex PCR reads, giving one row per CDR3 protein. The sample consists of some 100,000 distinct CDR3 sequences, over 55% of them appearing once. The template was RNA from unsorted bulk tissue. Distant lung tissue was collected more than 3 cm away from the tumor edge. Donors were chemotherapy-naive, newly diagnosed lung cancer surgical patients in China, August–late 2014. A remark on this clonotype: One end of the junction varies from germline; a read error may be responsible.

The CDR3 is made up of 16 amino acids. CDR1 and CDR2 (germline): SGHNT, YENEEA. Sequenced input: distant non-tumor lung tissue. The clonotype comes from a man in his 60s with non-small cell lung cancer. This chain uses TRBV11-3 with TRBJ2-1; a weak D match, TRBD2 (6 bases). The CDR3 coding sequence is TGTGCCAGCAACTTAGAACCTGGACTACCATACAATGAGCTGTACTTC. Protein product: CASNLEPGLPYNELYF. Drawing the rest from reference TRBV11-3 and TRBJ2-1, the complete variable domain is EAGVVQSPRYKIIEKKQPVAFWCNPISGHNTLYWYLQNLGQGPELLIRYENEEAVDDSQLPKDRFSAERLKGVDSTLKIQPAELGDSAVYLCASNLEPGLPYNELYFGPGTRLTVL.